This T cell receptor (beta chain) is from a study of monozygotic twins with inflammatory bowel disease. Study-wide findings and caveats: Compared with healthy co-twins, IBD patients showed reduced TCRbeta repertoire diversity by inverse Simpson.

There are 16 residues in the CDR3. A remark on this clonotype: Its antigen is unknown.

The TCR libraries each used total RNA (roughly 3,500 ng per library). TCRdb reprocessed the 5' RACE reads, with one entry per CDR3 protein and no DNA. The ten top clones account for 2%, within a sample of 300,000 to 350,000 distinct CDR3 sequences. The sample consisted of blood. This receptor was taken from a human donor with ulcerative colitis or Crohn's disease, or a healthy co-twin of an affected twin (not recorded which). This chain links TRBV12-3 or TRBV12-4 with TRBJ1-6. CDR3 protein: CASTTHEGLNNSPLHF.